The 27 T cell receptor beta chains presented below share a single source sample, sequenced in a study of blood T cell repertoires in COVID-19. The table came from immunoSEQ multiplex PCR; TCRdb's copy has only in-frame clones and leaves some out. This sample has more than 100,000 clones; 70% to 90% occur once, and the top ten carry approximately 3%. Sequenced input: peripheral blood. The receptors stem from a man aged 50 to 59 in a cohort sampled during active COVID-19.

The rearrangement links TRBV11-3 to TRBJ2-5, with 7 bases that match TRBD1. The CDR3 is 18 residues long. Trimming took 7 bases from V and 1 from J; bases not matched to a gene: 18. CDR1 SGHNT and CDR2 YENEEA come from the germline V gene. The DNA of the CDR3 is TGTGCCAGCACCCCTTCGCTTTCTGGGGACAGCTTCCAAGAGACCCAGTACTTC. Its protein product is CASTPSLSGDSFQETQYF. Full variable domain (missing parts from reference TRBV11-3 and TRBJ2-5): EAGVVQSPRYKIIEKKQPVAFWCNPISGHNTLYWYLQNLGQGPELLIRYENEEAVDDSQLPKDRFSAERLKGVDSTLKIQPAELGDSAVYLCASTPSLSGDSFQETQYFGPGTRLLVL.

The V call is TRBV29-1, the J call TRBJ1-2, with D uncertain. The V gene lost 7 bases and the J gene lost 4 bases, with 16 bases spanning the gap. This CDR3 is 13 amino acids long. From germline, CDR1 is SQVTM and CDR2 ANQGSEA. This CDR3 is CSATRSGGYGYTF. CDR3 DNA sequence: TGCAGCGCCACCCGGTCGGGAGGCTATGGCTACACCTTC.

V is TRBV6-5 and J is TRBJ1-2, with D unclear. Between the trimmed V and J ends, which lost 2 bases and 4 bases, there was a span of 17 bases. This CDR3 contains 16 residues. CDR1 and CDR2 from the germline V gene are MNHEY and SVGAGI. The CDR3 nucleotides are TGTGCCAGCAGTTACCAGTTGCGCGGTTCGATCTATGGCTACACCTTC. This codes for CASSYQLRGSIYGYTF.

The CDR3 bases are TGTGCCAGCAGAGGGGATGCTAATGAAAAACTGTTTTTT. This encodes CASRGDANEKLFF. The chain joins TRBV28 to TRBJ1-4, with a possible D match to TRBD1 (5 bases). Trimming took 6 bases from V and 3 from J, leaving 8 bases between them. The CDR3 length is 13 residues. CDR1 is MDHEN, CDR2 SYDVKM, per germline.

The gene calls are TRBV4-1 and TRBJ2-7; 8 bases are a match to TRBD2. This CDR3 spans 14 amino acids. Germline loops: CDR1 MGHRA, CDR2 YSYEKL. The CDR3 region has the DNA TGCGCCAGCAGCCAAGATCTCCTGAGCGGGGGCCTTGCCGTC. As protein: CASSQDLLSGGLAV.

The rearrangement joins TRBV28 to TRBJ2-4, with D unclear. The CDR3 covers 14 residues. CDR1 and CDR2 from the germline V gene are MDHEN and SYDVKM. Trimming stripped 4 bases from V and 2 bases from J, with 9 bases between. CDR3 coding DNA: TGTGCCAGCAGTTCAAGTGGCCCCAAAAACATTCAGTACTTC. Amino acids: CASSSSGPKNIQYF.

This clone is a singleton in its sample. This CDR3 reads CASNSLAGGTDTQYF. As DNA, the CDR3 is TGTGCCAGCAACTCACTAGCGGGGGGCACAGATACGCAGTATTTT. The J gene is TRBJ2-3, the V gene TRBV2; TRBD2 matches at 11 bases. With 7 bases clipped from V and 1 base from J, the junction kept 4 bases outside the gene matches. This CDR3 is built from 15 residues. Per the germline V gene, CDR1 is SNHLY and CDR2 is FYNNEI.

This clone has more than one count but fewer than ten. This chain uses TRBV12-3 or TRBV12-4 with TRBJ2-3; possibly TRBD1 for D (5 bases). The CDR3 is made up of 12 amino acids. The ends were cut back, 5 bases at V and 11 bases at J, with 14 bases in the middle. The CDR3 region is CASSRQGGGQYF. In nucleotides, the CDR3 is TGTGCCAGCAGTCGCCAGGGCGGCGGGCAGTATTTT.

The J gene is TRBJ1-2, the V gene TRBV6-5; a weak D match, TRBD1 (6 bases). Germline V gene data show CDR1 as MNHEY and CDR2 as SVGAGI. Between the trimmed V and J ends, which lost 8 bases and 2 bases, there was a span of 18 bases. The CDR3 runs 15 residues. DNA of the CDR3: TGTGCCAGCTGCCTAGCCCTTGGACAGAACTATGGCTACACCTTC. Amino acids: CASCLALGQNYGYTF.

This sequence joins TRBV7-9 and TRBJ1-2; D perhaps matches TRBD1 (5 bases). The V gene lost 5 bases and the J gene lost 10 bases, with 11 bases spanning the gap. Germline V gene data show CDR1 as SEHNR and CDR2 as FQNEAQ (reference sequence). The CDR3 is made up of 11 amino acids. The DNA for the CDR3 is TGTGCCAGCAGCCGACAGCTACTCTACACCTTC. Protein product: CASSRQLLYTF.

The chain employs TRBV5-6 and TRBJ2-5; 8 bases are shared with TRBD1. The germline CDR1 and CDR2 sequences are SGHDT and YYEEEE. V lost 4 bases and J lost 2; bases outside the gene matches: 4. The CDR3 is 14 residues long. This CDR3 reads CASSRQGRQETQYF. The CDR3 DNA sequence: TGTGCCAGCAGCCGACAGGGGCGTCAAGAGACCCAGTACTTC.

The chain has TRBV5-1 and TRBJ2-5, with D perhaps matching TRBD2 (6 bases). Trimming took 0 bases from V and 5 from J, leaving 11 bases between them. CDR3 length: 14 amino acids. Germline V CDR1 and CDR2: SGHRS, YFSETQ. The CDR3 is CASSLGGTGETQYF. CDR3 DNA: TGCGCCAGCAGCTTGGGGGGGACTGGGGAGACCCAGTACTTC.

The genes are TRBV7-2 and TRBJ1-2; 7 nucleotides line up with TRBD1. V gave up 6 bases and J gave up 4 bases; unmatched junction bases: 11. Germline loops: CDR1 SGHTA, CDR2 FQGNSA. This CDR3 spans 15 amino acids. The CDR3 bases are TGTGCCAGCAGTTTCCGGGACAGAGTTTTCTATGGCTACACCTTC. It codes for CASSFRDRVFYGYTF.

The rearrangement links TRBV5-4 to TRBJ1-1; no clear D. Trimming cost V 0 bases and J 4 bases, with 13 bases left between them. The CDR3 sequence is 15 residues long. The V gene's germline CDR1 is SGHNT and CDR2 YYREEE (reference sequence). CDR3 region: CASSLVGSAGTEAFF. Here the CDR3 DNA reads TGTGCCAGCAGCTTGGTGGGGAGTGCGGGCACTGAAGCTTTCTTT.

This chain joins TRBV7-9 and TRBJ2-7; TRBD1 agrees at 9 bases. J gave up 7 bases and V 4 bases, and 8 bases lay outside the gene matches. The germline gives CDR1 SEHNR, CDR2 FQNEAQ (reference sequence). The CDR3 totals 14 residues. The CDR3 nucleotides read TGTGCCAGCAGCTCCACCGGGACAGGGTGGGAGCAGTACTTC. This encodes CASSSTGTGWEQYF.

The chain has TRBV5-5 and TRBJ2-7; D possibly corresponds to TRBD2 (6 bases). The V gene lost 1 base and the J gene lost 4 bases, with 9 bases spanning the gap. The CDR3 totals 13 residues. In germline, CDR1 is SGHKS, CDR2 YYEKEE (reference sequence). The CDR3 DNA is TGTGCCAGCAGCTTGCCAGGGAGGTACGAGCAGTACGTC. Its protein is CASSLPGRYEQYV.

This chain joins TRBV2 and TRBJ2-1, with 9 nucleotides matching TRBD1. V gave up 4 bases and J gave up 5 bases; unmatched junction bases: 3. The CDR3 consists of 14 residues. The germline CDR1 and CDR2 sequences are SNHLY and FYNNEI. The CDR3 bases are TGTGCCAGCAGTGTTCGGACAGGGGACAATGAGCAGTTCTTC. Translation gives CASSVRTGDNEQFF.

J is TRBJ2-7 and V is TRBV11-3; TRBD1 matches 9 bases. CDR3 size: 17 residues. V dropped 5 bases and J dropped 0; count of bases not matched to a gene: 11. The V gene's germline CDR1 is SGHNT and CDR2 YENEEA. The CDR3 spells CASSPPGTGTSSYEQYV. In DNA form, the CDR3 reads TGTGCCAGCAGCCCTCCCGGGACAGGGACGAGCTCCTACGAGCAGTACGTC.

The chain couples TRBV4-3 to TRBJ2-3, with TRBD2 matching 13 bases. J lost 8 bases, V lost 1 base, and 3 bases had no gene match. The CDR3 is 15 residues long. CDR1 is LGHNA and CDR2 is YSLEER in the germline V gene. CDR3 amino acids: CASSQGRLAGGTQYF. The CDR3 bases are TGCGCCAGCAGCCAAGGCAGACTAGCGGGGGGTACGCAGTATTTT.

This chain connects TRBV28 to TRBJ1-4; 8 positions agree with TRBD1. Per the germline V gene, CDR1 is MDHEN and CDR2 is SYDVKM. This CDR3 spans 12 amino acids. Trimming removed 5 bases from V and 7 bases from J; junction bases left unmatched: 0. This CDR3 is CASSDRGEKLFF. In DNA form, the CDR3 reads TGTGCCAGCAGTGACAGGGGTGAAAAACTGTTTTTT.

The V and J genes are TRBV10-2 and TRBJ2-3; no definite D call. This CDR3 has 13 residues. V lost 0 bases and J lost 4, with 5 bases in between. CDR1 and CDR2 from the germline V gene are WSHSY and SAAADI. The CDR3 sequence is CASSESASDTQYF. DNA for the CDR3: TGCGCCAGCAGTGAGTCAGCCTCAGATACGCAGTATTTT.

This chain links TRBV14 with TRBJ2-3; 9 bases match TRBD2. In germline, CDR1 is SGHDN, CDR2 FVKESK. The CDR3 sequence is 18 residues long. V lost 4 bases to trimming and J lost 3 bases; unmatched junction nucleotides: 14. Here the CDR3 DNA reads TGTGCCAGCAGCCGCCCGAGGGGGCCTAGCGGGGATACAGATACGCAGTATTTT. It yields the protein CASSRPRGPSGDTDTQYF.

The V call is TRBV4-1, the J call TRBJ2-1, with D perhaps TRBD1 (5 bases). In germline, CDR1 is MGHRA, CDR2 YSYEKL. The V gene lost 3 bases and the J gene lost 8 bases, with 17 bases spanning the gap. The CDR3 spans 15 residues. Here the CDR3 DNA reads TGCGCCAGCAGCCAGGAAGGGGCGCTGGTCGATGAGCAGTTCTTC. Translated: CASSQEGALVDEQFF.

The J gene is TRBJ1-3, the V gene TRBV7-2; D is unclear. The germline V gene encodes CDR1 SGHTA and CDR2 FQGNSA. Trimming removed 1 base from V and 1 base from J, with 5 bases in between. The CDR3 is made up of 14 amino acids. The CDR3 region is CASSLVPSGNTIYF. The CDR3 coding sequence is TGTGCCAGCAGCTTAGTCCCGTCTGGAAACACCATATATTTT.

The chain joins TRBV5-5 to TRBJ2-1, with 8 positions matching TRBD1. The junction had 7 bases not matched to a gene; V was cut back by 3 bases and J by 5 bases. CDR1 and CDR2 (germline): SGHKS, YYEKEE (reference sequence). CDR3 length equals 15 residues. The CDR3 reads CASSWTDRENNEQFF. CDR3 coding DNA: TGTGCCAGCAGCTGGACGGACAGGGAGAACAATGAGCAGTTCTTC. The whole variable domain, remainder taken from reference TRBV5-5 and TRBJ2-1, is DAGVTQSPTHLIKTRGQQVTLRCSPISGHKSVSWYQQVLGQGPQFIFQYYEKEERGRGNFPDRFSARQFPNYSSELNVNALLLGDSALYLCASSWTDRENNEQFFGPGTRLTVL.

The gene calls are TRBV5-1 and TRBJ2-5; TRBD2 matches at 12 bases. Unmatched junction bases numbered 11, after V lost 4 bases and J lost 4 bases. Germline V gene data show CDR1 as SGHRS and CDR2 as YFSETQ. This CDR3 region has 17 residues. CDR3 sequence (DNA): TGCGCCAGCAGCCCCTACGCGGCTAGCGGGGGGGTAGAGACCCAGTACTTC. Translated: CASSPYAASGGVETQYF.

CDR3 nucleotides: TGTGCCAGTAGTACCCGAGCCTCAGGACAGGGGAGCCGGGGGGAGCTGTTTTTT. This sequence encodes CASSTRASGQGSRGELFF. The chain carries TRBV19 and TRBJ2-2, with 9 bases identical to TRBD1. Trimming at V came to 4 bases and at J to 8 bases, leaving 17 bases not matched to a gene. This CDR3 region has 18 residues. Germline loops: CDR1 LNHDA, CDR2 SQIVND (reference sequence).